This entry lists 26 T cell receptor beta chains sequenced from one sample in a study of blood T cell repertoires in COVID-19. Sequenced by immunoSEQ multiplex PCR; TCRdb stores in-frame clones only, minus some. The profile shows 200,000 to 250,000 clones, approximately 84% of them singletons. Sequencing input: peripheral blood. These receptors were collected from a man in his fifties with acute or convalescent COVID-19.

This clone was seen a handful of times. This chain joins TRBV6-5 and TRBJ1-4; a possible D gene is TRBD1 (6 bases). From germline, CDR1 is MNHEY and CDR2 SVGAGI. The CDR3 consists of 16 residues. V lost 4 bases and J 0 bases, leaving 12 bases between the germline ends. This chain's CDR3 is CASSSAGAATNEKLFF. The CDR3 nucleotides read TGTGCCAGCAGTTCCGCGGGGGCTGCAACTAATGAAAAACTGTTTTTT.

The CDR3 nucleotides read TGTGCCAGCACCCTGGGGGGGTTCGGCTACACCTTC. It is translated as CASTLGGFGYTF. This chain connects TRBV12-3 or TRBV12-4 to TRBJ1-2, with D tentatively TRBD1 (5 bases). This CDR3 contains 12 residues. The V end lost 7 bases, the J end lost 8 bases, and 14 bases lay between the germline ends.

The chain combines TRBV6-5 with TRBJ1-3; weak D call: TRBD1 (6 bases). CDR3 size: 14 residues. The germline CDR1 and CDR2 sequences are MNHEY and SVGAGI. V lost 6 bases and J lost 2, with 11 bases in between. The CDR3 protein is CASRTGRTGNTIYF. For the CDR3, the DNA is TGTGCCAGCAGAACAGGGCGGACTGGAAACACCATATATTTT.

The chain has TRBV6-5 and TRBJ1-2; the D gene is possibly TRBD1 (5 bases). Germline V lookup: CDR1 MNHEY, CDR2 SVGAGI. CDR3 length equals 12 residues. V was trimmed by 4 bases and J by 6 bases, leaving 9 bases between them. CDR3 in amino acids: CASSSGINGYTF. DNA of the CDR3: TGTGCCAGCAGTTCAGGGATTAATGGCTACACCTTC.

The CDR3 DNA is TGTGCCAGCAGCTTGTGGGCCGGGACAGGGGGAACTGAAGCTTTCTTT. Protein sequence: CASSLWAGTGGTEAFF. The chain has TRBV5-4 and TRBJ1-1; 11 nucleotides agree with TRBD1. Germline-derived CDR1 and CDR2 are SGHNT and YYREEE (reference sequence). The CDR3 loop spans 16 amino acids. Trimming removed 1 base from V and 5 bases from J; junction bases left unmatched: 7.

J is TRBJ1-3 and V is TRBV2; D gene unclear. The CDR3 covers 15 residues. CDR1 SNHLY and CDR2 FYNNEI come from the germline V gene. Trimming took off 3 bases at V and 1 base at J, with 10 bases between the two ends. The CDR3 loop is CASSDQDYSGNTIYF. CDR3 bases: TGTGCCAGCAGTGATCAAGACTATTCTGGAAACACCATATATTTT.

The gene calls are TRBV3-1 (or the pseudogene TRBV3-2) and TRBJ2-1; TRBD2 matches at 9 bases. CDR3 length: 16 amino acids. The V gene's germline CDR1 is LGHDT and CDR2 YNNKEL (reference sequence). With 1 base clipped from V and 2 bases from J, the junction kept 3 bases outside the gene matches. The CDR3 DNA reads TGTGCCAGCAGCCAAGGGTTAGCGGGGGCCTACAATGAGCAGTTCTTC. It translates to CASSQGLAGAYNEQFF.

The V and J genes are TRBV12-3 or TRBV12-4 and TRBJ1-1; D possibly corresponds to TRBD1 (6 bases). V shed 6 bases and J shed 1 base, with 9 bases lying between them. The CDR3 spans 13 residues. The CDR3 loop reads CASSQGKNTEAFF. The DNA for the CDR3 is TGTGCCAGCAGCCAGGGGAAGAACACTGAAGCTTTCTTT.

V and J are TRBV7-9 and TRBJ2-7; TRBD1 agrees at 7 bases. Germline CDR1 SEHNR, CDR2 FQNEAQ (reference sequence). V trimming: 5 bases; J trimming: 3 bases; junction bases outside the gene matches: 4. This CDR3 spans 13 amino acids. In DNA form, the CDR3 reads TGTGCCAGCAGCCCGGGACAGTTCTACGAGCAGTACTTC. This translates into CASSPGQFYEQYF.

CDR3 in DNA: TGTGCCAGTAGTTCCCCAACAGGGCAGTACTTC. This translates into CASSSPTGQYF. The rearrangement uses TRBV19 and TRBJ2-7; perhaps TRBD1 as D (5 bases). The V and J ends lost 5 bases and 9 bases respectively, with 11 bases between them. Germline-derived CDR1 and CDR2 are LNHDA and SQIVND (reference sequence). The CDR3 length is 11 residues.

The chain recombines TRBV5-1 with TRBJ2-1; D is ambiguous. Germline CDR1 reads SGHRS; CDR2 reads YFSETQ. This CDR3 comprises 14 residues. V lost 4 bases to trimming and J lost 0 bases, with 8 bases between them. The CDR3 bases are TGCGCCAGCAGCGGGCTCTCCTCCTACAATGAGCAGTTCTTC. Amino acid sequence: CASSGLSSYNEQFF.

J is TRBJ1-4 and V is TRBV5-1; possible D gene TRBD1, 5 bases. Trimming took 4 bases from V and 4 from J, leaving 17 bases between them. Germline CDR1 reads SGHRS; CDR2 reads YFSETQ. The CDR3 contains 16 residues. DNA of the CDR3: TGCGCCAGCAGCACAGGAACAGGCTTCATTAATGAAAAACTGTTTTTT. Translation gives CASSTGTGFINEKLFF.

The gene calls are TRBV7-2 and TRBJ2-1; D remains unclear. Trimming took off 4 bases at V and 8 bases at J, with 15 bases between the two ends. The germline gives CDR1 SGHTA, CDR2 FQGNSA. This CDR3 comprises 14 residues. CDR3 DNA: TGTGCCAGCAGCTCGACGTCGGGTCGGGATGAGCAGTTCTTC. Encoded protein: CASSSTSGRDEQFF. Combining the CDR3 with reference TRBV7-2 and TRBJ2-1 gives the whole variable domain GAGVSQSPSNKVTEKGKDVELRCDPISGHTALYWYRQSLGQGLEFLIYFQGNSAPDKSGLPSDRFSAERTGGSVSTLTIQRTQQEDSAVYLCASSSTSGRDEQFFGPGTRLTVL.

The V and J genes are TRBV13 and TRBJ1-2; TRBD1 agrees at 10 bases. Germline trimming cut 2 bases from V and 4 bases from J; bases unmatched to any gene: 7. Germline V gene lookup returns CDR1 PRHDT and CDR2 FYEKMQ (reference sequence). The CDR3 extends over 16 amino acids. In DNA form, the CDR3 reads TGTGCCAGCAGCTTACGACAGGGGGCGATATCCTATGGCTACACCTTC. It translates to CASSLRQGAISYGYTF.

DNA for the CDR3: TGTGCCAGCAGTCGGGGACAGGTTTTTGGCTACACCTTC. This gives the protein CASSRGQVFGYTF. The chain combines TRBV12-3 or TRBV12-4 with TRBJ1-2; TRBD1 matches at 8 bases. The V segment lost 5 bases and the J segment 7 bases; nucleotides outside the gene matches: 6. CDR3 length equals 13 residues.

The genes are TRBV29-1 and TRBJ2-2, with D maybe TRBD1 (6 bases). There are 13 residues in the CDR3. Germline loops: CDR1 SQVTM, CDR2 ANQGSEA. Trimming shortened V by 7 bases and J by 4 bases, and 13 bases separated the two germline ends. The CDR3 here is CSGVQGSTGELFF. The CDR3 DNA sequence: TGCAGCGGTGTACAGGGTTCCACCGGGGAGCTGTTTTTT.

The rearrangement joins TRBV9 to TRBJ1-2; 10 nucleotides line up with TRBD1. The length of the CDR3 is 14 residues. In germline, CDR1 is SGDLS, CDR2 YYNGEE. J was trimmed by 8 bases and V by 6 bases; bases with no gene match: 10. In DNA, the CDR3 is TGTGCCAGCACTGAGACAGGGGGCAGCCTAGGCTACACCTTC. Translating gives CASTETGGSLGYTF.

This clone was detected only a few times. This chain connects TRBV11-2 to TRBJ1-2, with TRBD1 as a possible D gene (6 bases). This CDR3 contains 17 residues. The germline V and J ends were trimmed by 5 bases and 2 bases, with 21 bases remaining between them. Germline CDR1 SGHAT, CDR2 FQNNGV. CDR3 in amino acids: CASSPMVRGNTNYGYTF. The CDR3 DNA sequence: TGTGCCAGCAGCCCAATGGTCAGGGGTAATACGAACTATGGCTACACCTTC.

This clone was recorded once. The chain joins TRBV7-2 to TRBJ2-7, with 8 bases matching TRBD2. The length of the CDR3 is 12 residues. Per the germline V gene, CDR1 is SGHTA and CDR2 is FQGNSA. CDR3 nucleotide sequence: TGTGAAGGGCGGGGGGTAAGGAACGAGCAGTACTTC. The encoded protein is CEGRGVRNEQYF.

The chain joins TRBV11-2 to TRBJ1-2, with a weak D call TRBD1 (6 bases). There are 13 residues in the CDR3. CDR1 and CDR2 from the germline V gene are SGHAT and FQNNGV. V lost 1 base, J lost 8 bases, and 11 bases lay in between. The CDR3 nucleotides are TGTGCCAGCAGCTTAGGGACAGTAGAAGGCTACACCTTC. Its translation is CASSLGTVEGYTF.

The chain uses TRBV11-2 and TRBJ1-4; D call uncertain. Trimming removed 1 base from V and 0 bases from J, with 9 bases in between. The CDR3 is 16 amino acids. The germline gives CDR1 SGHAT, CDR2 FQNNGV. Here the CDR3 reads CASSLVGRTTNEKLFF. Written as DNA, the CDR3 is TGTGCCAGCAGCTTAGTTGGCCGTACAACTAATGAAAAACTGTTTTTT.

V and J are TRBV15 and TRBJ1-5; 8 nucleotides line up with TRBD1. The CDR3 consists of 17 residues. Trimming removed 5 bases from V and 2 bases from J; junction bases left unmatched: 11. The germline CDR1 and CDR2 sequences are LNHNV and YYDKDF (reference sequence). The CDR3 loop is CATSGLGTGKGNQPQHF. The CDR3 DNA follows: TGTGCCACCAGCGGACTCGGGACAGGTAAAGGCAATCAGCCCCAGCATTTT. Based on the CDR3 plus reference TRBV15 and TRBJ1-5, the full variable domain is DAMVIQNPRYQVTQFGKPVTLSCSQTLNHNVMYWYQQKSSQAPKLLFHYYDKDFNNEADTPDNFQSRRPNTSFCFLDIRSPGLGDTAMYLCATSGLGTGKGNQPQHFGDGTRLSIL.

The chain has TRBV5-1 and TRBJ2-1; TRBD2 aligns across 9 bases. Germline CDR1 and CDR2: SGHRS and YFSETQ. Trimming took 1 base from V and 8 from J; bases not matched to a gene: 10. The CDR3 runs to 16 residues. CDR3 in amino acids: CASSLMERGAGDEQFF. CDR3 sequence (DNA): TGCGCCAGCAGCTTGATGGAGCGGGGGGCGGGCGATGAGCAGTTCTTC.

The chain employs TRBV5-5 and TRBJ2-1; D is unresolved. Germline-derived CDR1 and CDR2 are SGHKS and YYEKEE (reference sequence). V lost 2 bases, J lost 0 bases, and 9 bases lay in between. The CDR3 loop spans 15 amino acids. CDR3 bases: TGTGCCAGCAGCTTAAGTGCGAGCTCCTACAATGAGCAGTTCTTC. Protein sequence: CASSLSASSYNEQFF. Full variable domain (outside the CDR3, taken from reference TRBV5-5 and TRBJ2-1): DAGVTQSPTHLIKTRGQQVTLRCSPISGHKSVSWYQQVLGQGPQFIFQYYEKEERGRGNFPDRFSARQFPNYSSELNVNALLLGDSALYLCASSLSASSYNEQFFGPGTRLTVL.

The chain links TRBV5-4 to TRBJ1-1, with a possible D match to TRBD1 (5 bases). The CDR3 contains 13 residues. The germline CDR1 and CDR2 sequences are SGHNT and YYREEE (reference sequence). V was shortened by 5 bases and J by 2 bases, with 10 bases between the two germline ends. CDR3 loop: CASRSDSNTEAFF. As DNA, the CDR3 is TGTGCCAGCAGGTCAGACAGTAACACTGAAGCTTTCTTT.

The chain is built from TRBV9 and TRBJ2-3, with a possible D match to TRBD2 (5 bases). Germline lookup yields CDR1 SGDLS and CDR2 YYNGEE. V was pared by 4 bases and J by 7 bases, with 13 bases between. This CDR3 is 13 amino acids long. The CDR3 nucleotides are TGTGCCAGCAGCCCTTACTACGGGAATACGCAGTATTTT. Its protein is CASSPYYGNTQYF.